The T cell receptor beta chain described here comes from a study of CXCR3-negative and CXCR3-positive naive CD8 T cells. 5' RACE with UMI labels generated the TRB cDNA libraries. TCRdb re-called the 5' RACE reads and gives one entry per CDR3 protein, without DNA. Its table records some 130,000 distinct CDR3 sequences. Comment on this clonotype: Its matching antigen is unknown.

Study-level findings and limits: Against CXCR3-negative naive cells, CXCR3-positive naive cells showed more hydrophobic TRB CDR3s.

The CDR3 runs to 17 residues. CDR1 is LGHDT and CDR2 is YNNKEL in the germline V gene (reference sequence). The chain combines TRBV3-1 with TRBJ2-3; TCRdb's D call of TRBD2 is untestable without DNA. Sequences were obtained from naive CXCR3+ CD8+ T cells from blood. Subset in this sample: CD45RO-CCR7+CD27+CD95- naive CD8+ T cells expressing CXCR3 (TNR3+). The sequence was collected from a human donor in good health. Some clones in this sample may be carry-over from other donors' samples. CDR3 in amino acids: CASSQEGSYRPTDTQYF.